One and the same sample provided the 24 T cell receptor beta chains below, sequenced in a study of blood T cells in healthy people across ages. Together with a sample-barcoded 5' primer, a J-beta primer mix was included in a second PCR lasting about 6 to 11 cycles. Using its own MiXCR run on the 5' RACE reads, TCRdb lists one record per CDR3 protein. This sample carries 380,000 or so distinct CDR3 sequences, roughly half of them seen once, and the ten largest clones take 45% to 65%. Source material: blood. These receptors all stem from a man in his sixties in good health.

The V gene is TRBV7-8, the J gene TRBJ2-2, with 7 bases lining up with TRBD1. This CDR3 is 15 amino acids long. CDR1 is SGHVS, CDR2 FQNEAQ, per germline. J was trimmed by 1 base and V by 11 bases; bases with no gene match: 10. In nucleotides, the CDR3 is TGTGCCCTCCGCCCCGGGACAGTGAACACCGGGGAGCTGTTTTTT. Its protein product is CALRPGTVNTGELFF.

Regarding this clonotype: No conserved phenylalanine or tryptophan is present at the end of the CDR3, so a read error is the likely explanation. The chain carries TRBV20-1 and TRBJ2-4; 7 positions match TRBD2. With V trimmed by 2 bases and J by 13 bases, 11 bases remained unmatched. CDR1 is DFQATT and CDR2 is SNEGSKA in the germline V gene (reference sequence). The CDR3 loop spans 13 amino acids. The CDR3 sequence is CSARRRELNVQYV. In DNA form, the CDR3 reads TGCAGTGCTAGAAGGCGGGAGCTAAACGTGCAGTACGTC.

This sequence joins TRBV5-1 and TRBJ2-1; 10 positions agree with TRBD2. This CDR3 comprises 16 residues. J gave up 5 bases and V 4 bases, and 9 bases lay outside the gene matches. Per germline, CDR1 SGHRS and CDR2 YFSETQ. CDR3: CASSPMPLAGDNEQFF. The DNA of the CDR3 is TGCGCCAGCAGCCCCATGCCCCTAGCGGGGGACAATGAGCAGTTCTTC.

V gene TRBV9 combines with J gene TRBJ2-1, with 9 bases identical to TRBD2. V shed 4 bases and J 7 bases; nucleotides not matched to a gene: 6. Per the germline V gene, CDR1 is SGDLS and CDR2 is YYNGEE. The CDR3 is made up of 14 amino acids. CDR3 residues: CASSTGLAFNEQFF. CDR3 coding DNA: TGTGCCAGCAGCACCGGACTAGCGTTTAATGAGCAGTTCTTC.

The rearrangement links TRBV7-9 to TRBJ2-7, with 9 bases identical to TRBD2. V lost 3 bases and J lost 7; bases outside the gene matches: 10. The CDR3 is 15 residues long. Germline V gene lookup returns CDR1 SEHNR and CDR2 FQNEAQ (reference sequence). For the CDR3, the DNA is TGTGCCAGCAGCTTTGGCACTAGCGGGTTCAATGAGCAGTACTTC. Translated: CASSFGTSGFNEQYF.

The chain couples TRBV28 to TRBJ1-5; possible D gene TRBD1, 5 bases. The CDR3 totals 17 residues. Trimming removed 5 bases from V and 4 bases from J, with 21 bases in between. Germline V CDR1 and CDR2: MDHEN, SYDVKM. The CDR3 DNA reads TGTGCCAGCAGTACCGGACGGAAAGGGGCATATAATCAGCCCCAGCATTTT. This codes for CASSTGRKGAYNQPQHF.

This clonotype has ten or more counts. This CDR3 is CASDPAGAFRNEQFF. Written as DNA, the CDR3 is TGTGCCAGCGATCCGGCGGGAGCATTCCGGAATGAGCAGTTCTTC. The chain has TRBV2 and TRBJ2-1, with 7 nucleotides matching TRBD2. The CDR3 totals 15 residues. Trimming took 8 bases from V and 7 from J; bases not matched to a gene: 14. From germline, CDR1 is SNHLY and CDR2 FYNNEI. Variable domain in full (rest from reference TRBV2 and TRBJ2-1): EPEVTQTPSHQVTQMGQEVILRCVPISNHLYFYWYRQILGQKVEFLVSFYNNEISEKSEIFDDQFSVERPDGSNFTLKIRSTKLEDSAMYFCASDPAGAFRNEQFFGPGTRLTVL.

The chain recombines TRBV6-1 with TRBJ2-3; TRBD2 aligns across 7 bases. The trim removed 2 bases at V and 3 bases at J, leaving 5 bases unmatched. The germline V gene has CDR1 MNHNS and CDR2 SASEGT. This CDR3 region has 15 residues. CDR3 residues: CASSERGGWTDTQYF. DNA of the CDR3: TGTGCCAGCAGTGAAAGGGGAGGGTGGACAGATACGCAGTATTTT.

V usage is TRBV5-1 and J usage is TRBJ2-5; 10 bases agree with TRBD2. The CDR3 has 16 residues. The V gene's germline CDR1 is SGHRS and CDR2 YFSETQ. The V segment lost 4 bases and the J segment 0 bases; nucleotides outside the gene matches: 6. The CDR3 protein is CASSKGTSEYQETQYF. The CDR3 DNA reads as TGCGCCAGCAGCAAAGGGACTAGCGAGTACCAAGAGACCCAGTACTTC.

The V call is TRBV28, the J call TRBJ2-7; tentatively, D is TRBD1 or TRBD2 (7 bases each). V lost 6 bases to trimming and J lost 6 bases, with 12 bases between them. The germline gives CDR1 MDHEN, CDR2 SYDVKM. This CDR3 contains 12 residues. Written as DNA, the CDR3 is TGTGCCAGCAGCAGCGGGACAGTCGAGCAGTACTTC. It codes for CASSSGTVEQYF. Combining the CDR3 with reference TRBV28 and TRBJ2-7 gives the whole variable domain DVKVTQSSRYLVKRTGEKVFLECVQDMDHENMFWYRQDPGLGLRLIYFSYDVKMKEKGDIPEGYSVSREKKERFSLILESASTNQTSMYLCASSSGTVEQYFGPGTRLTVT.

This chain uses TRBV20-1 with TRBJ1-2, with 9 bases fitting TRBD1. Germline-derived CDR1 and CDR2 are DFQATT and SNEGSKA (reference sequence). The CDR3 sequence is 16 residues long. J was trimmed by 5 bases and V by 0 bases; bases with no gene match: 10. The CDR3: CSARDADGTGRYGYTF. In DNA, the CDR3 is TGCAGTGCTAGAGATGCCGATGGGACAGGGAGATATGGCTACACCTTC.

The chain joins TRBV27 to TRBJ2-1, with no clear D. V was cut by 2 bases and J by 8 bases, with 10 bases left in between. This CDR3 spans 13 amino acids. Looked up from germline, CDR1 is MNHEY and CDR2 is SMNVEV (reference sequence). CDR3 residues: CASSLRSRDEQFF. In DNA, the CDR3 is TGTGCCAGCAGTTTACGGTCCCGCGATGAGCAGTTCTTC.

This clonotype showed up just a few times. The rearrangement links TRBV12-3 or TRBV12-4 to TRBJ1-2; no reliable D call. CDR3 length equals 13 residues. Trimming shortened V by 2 bases and J by 7 bases, and 11 bases separated the two germline ends. CDR3 in amino acids: CASSLRDLGGYTF. The CDR3 bases are TGTGCCAGCAGTTTACGGGATCTGGGTGGCTACACCTTC.

The V call is TRBV4-3, the J call TRBJ2-7; no clear D gene. The CDR3 consists of 14 residues. Trimming took off 1 base at V and 3 bases at J, with 10 bases between the two ends. Germline V lookup: CDR1 LGHNA, CDR2 YSLEER. The CDR3 protein is CASSQAMTRYEQYF. For the CDR3, the DNA is TGCGCCAGCAGCCAAGCGATGACCCGCTACGAGCAGTACTTC.

About this clonotype: This may be a read error: a much more frequent sequence differs by one nucleotide. The chain couples TRBV14 to TRBJ2-1, with D perhaps being TRBD1 or TRBD2 (5 bases each). The CDR3 consists of 17 residues. Trimming cost V 4 bases and J 1 base, with 17 bases left between them. Germline V gives CDR1 SGHDN, CDR2 FVKESK. Here the CDR3 DNA reads TGTGCCAGCAGCCGAGGGAAATATGCAGGGTCCTACAATGAGCAGTTCTTC. Its protein is CASSRGKYAGSYNEQFF.

J is TRBJ2-1 and V is TRBV27; 14 nucleotides line up with TRBD2. Germline lookup yields CDR1 MNHEY and CDR2 SMNVEV (reference sequence). The length of the CDR3 is 15 residues. V gave up 5 bases and J gave up 10 bases; unmatched junction bases: 7. CDR3 residues: CASSRLGLAGAEQFF. The CDR3 DNA is TGTGCCAGCAGTCGATTGGGACTAGCGGGGGCCGAGCAGTTCTTC.

The chain combines TRBV4-3 with TRBJ2-5; 9 nucleotides match TRBD2. The J call is doubtful: the DNA matches TRBJ2-7 better. The germline gives CDR1 LGHNA, CDR2 YSLEER. The CDR3 length is 15 residues. The CDR3 DNA is TGCGCCAGCAGCCAAGTGCCGACTAGCGGAATCGAGCAGTACTTC. Amino acid sequence: CASSQVPTSGIEQYF.

This clonotype has just a few counts. The genes are TRBV6-2 or TRBV6-3 and TRBJ2-4; D not resolved. Trimming shortened V by 0 bases and J by 3 bases, and 9 bases separated the two germline ends. Germline V lookup: CDR1 MNHEY, CDR2 SVGEGT. The length of the CDR3 is 15 residues. CDR3 sequence reads: CASSYSGSNKNIQYF. The CDR3 DNA sequence: TGTGCCAGCAGTTACTCCGGCAGCAACAAAAACATTCAGTACTTC.

The gene calls are TRBV2 and TRBJ1-2; 8 bases align to TRBD1. The V and J ends lost 6 bases and 8 bases, in that order; junction bases with no gene match: 5. CDR3 size: 12 residues. CDR1 and CDR2 from the germline V gene are SNHLY and FYNNEI. The CDR3 spells CASRRDRGGYTF. The CDR3 DNA is TGTGCCAGCAGGCGAGACAGGGGCGGCTACACCTTC.

V gene TRBV12-3 or TRBV12-4 combines with J gene TRBJ2-2, with a weak D call TRBD2 (6 bases). This CDR3 is 14 amino acids long. V dropped 5 bases and J dropped 6 bases, with 13 bases sitting between them. DNA for the CDR3: TGTGCCAGCAGTCGGACTGGGAGGTCCGGGGAGCTGTTTTTT. Protein product: CASSRTGRSGELFF.

The chain carries TRBV4-1 and TRBJ2-1; 7 nucleotides agree with TRBD2. The CDR3 consists of 17 residues. J was trimmed by 0 bases and V by 0 bases; bases with no gene match: 5. Germline CDR1 and CDR2: MGHRA and YSYEKL. CDR3 sequence: CASSQESAGNSYNEQFF. The CDR3 DNA reads as TGCGCCAGCAGCCAAGAGTCAGCGGGAAACTCCTACAATGAGCAGTTCTTC.

This clonotype showed up just a few times. J is TRBJ2-4 and V is TRBV10-3, with unresolved D. The tail of the sequence fits TRBJ2-7 better, so the J call may be wrong. This CDR3 has 12 amino acids. CDR1 is ENHRY and CDR2 is SYGVKD in the germline V gene. DNA for the CDR3: TGTGCCATCAGTGATACGACCTACGAGCAGTACTTC. Amino acid sequence: CAISDTTYEQYF.

The CDR3 loop reads CSASGGVETQYF. CDR3 coding DNA: TGCAGTGCTAGTGGGGGGGTTGAGACCCAGTACTTC. This chain uses TRBV20-1 with TRBJ2-5, with 7 bases that match TRBD2. This CDR3 has 12 amino acids. Germline V gene lookup returns CDR1 DFQATT and CDR2 SNEGSKA (reference sequence). Germline trimming cut 3 bases from V and 5 bases from J; bases unmatched to any gene: 3.

Concerning this clonotype itself: Sequence at one end of the junction differs from germline and may be a read error. The gene calls are TRBV6-2 or TRBV6-3 and TRBJ2-5; D gene uncertain. CDR1 and CDR2 (germline): MNHEY, SVGEGT. CDR3 length: 13 residues. DNA for the CDR3: TGTGCCAGCAGTGACTCGACCCCGGAGACCCAGTACTTC. Translating gives CASSDSTPETQYF.